This entry describes one T cell receptor beta chain. The antigen is unknown. This may be a read error: a much more frequent sequence differs by one nucleotide. Blood RNA came from unsorted whole blood; germline DNA was also extracted. The entry originates in a study of tumor-infiltrating lymphocytes in primary liver carcinoma. Study summary: Those sampled were patients whose primary liver carcinoma was treated by surgical resection. Those enrolled were patients of both sexes, who were aged 30 to 69 years.

A constant-region primer served to make TCR beta cDNA from roughly 500 ng total RNA. Three nested multiplex PCR rounds, a slightly modified ARM-PCR method, built the TCR beta libraries. TCRdb redid the calling of the multiplex PCR reads with MiXCR, one entry per CDR3 protein. The table lists hundreds of thousands of distinct CDR3 sequences, about three fifths of them singletons. General study findings and limits: In tumor-adjacent and tumor-blood pairs, overlap was lower than in tumor region pairs.

Sequencing was done on a sample of peripheral blood. The origin of this receptor is a woman aged 25 to 39 with primary liver carcinoma and hepatitis B virus infection.

CDR3 in DNA: TGCAGCGTTGGGACATCCCTCGTTAGCGAGCAGTACTTC. Translated, it gives CSVGTSLVSEQYF. The V gene is TRBV29-1, the J gene TRBJ2-7; TRBD1 might be the D (5 bases). V shed 4 bases and J shed 6 bases, with 16 bases lying between them. Germline CDR1 SQVTM, CDR2 ANQGSEA. The CDR3 covers 13 residues.